Sequencing of this T cell receptor beta chain was carried out in a study of cytomegalovirus exposure and HLA in healthy donors (dated by TCRdb to the late 2010s). In terms of the full investigation: An earlier analysis of several hundred of the donors reported about 250 Gb of sequence data and roughly 110 million unique TCR beta sequences from roughly 180 million T cells. Around 330 gigabases of sequencing data and around 90 million unique TCR sequences made up an early release that covered 640 HLA-typed donors. Donor age, sex, ethnicity and CMV serostatus were collected together with the repertoire data. Several DR-DQ haplotypes were treated as single units for association and clustering because of strong linkage in the cohort. Every discovery cohort repertoire had been produced on one sequencing platform. An earlier analysis of about 600 of the donors used high-throughput TCR beta sequencing to judge whether each TCR beta V gene segment behaved as functional or pseudogenic. A later analysis re-analyzed previously published TCR beta repertoires from hundreds of donors and added high-resolution HLA genotyping to study TCR occurrence patterns. The number of typed donors differed by locus: roughly 629-640 for A, B, C, DRB1 and DQB1; some 540 for DQA1; approximately 600 for DPA1; and around 490 for DPB1. Besides the first cohort of roughly 700 subjects, a separate validation cohort made up of 120 different subjects was used. A later genetic analysis took genome-wide SNP genotypes for about 65% of the roughly 670 donors and used that subset as a discovery cohort. The study was designed to test whether signatures of past pathogen exposure could be identified by cataloging public T cell receptors. The later analysis used no new phenotypic data to find candidate immune exposures, relying instead on TCR beta sequences and their occurrence across donors. Class I and class II HLA loci were covered by the typing at four-digit resolution. The study profiled the T cell repertoires of approximately 700 subjects by immunosequencing and related them to cytomegalovirus serostatus. Among 398 genotyped donors of the cohort, an average of approximately 240,000 unique TCR beta nucleotide sequences was sequenced per donor, of which roughly 17% were non-productive. High-throughput TCR immunosequencing, statistical association of individual TCRs with disease status, and machine learning were combined to predict cytomegalovirus infection status. The genetic ancestry cluster associated with self-reported Caucasian donors included roughly four fifths of the roughly 360 genotyped donors. The research as a whole found: Cytomegalovirus status was reported to be diagnosed by the classifier with high specificity and sensitivity in both the original and validation cohorts. Compared with the approximately 670-donor mean, donors in an Asian-associated ancestry cluster had fewer N-insertions in productive TCRs, according to a later genetic analysis. For the cohort, immune exposure information was limited to CMV serostatus. In vitro tests confirmed that a few of the cytomegalovirus-associated TCR beta chains recognize cytomegalovirus antigens. In a later analysis, HLA-associated TCR beta chains were found to be more clonally expanded and to have lower generation probabilities than equally common non-associated chains. A later analysis found that most CMV-associated TCR beta chains appeared HLA-restricted, with HLA associations seemingly driven largely by CMV exposure. In a later analysis, some 18,000 TCR beta sequences were associated with specific HLA alleles at a false discovery rate of 0.05. Correlated functional status among segregating V segments might be attributable to linkage disequilibrium, but an unknown experimental factor could not be ruled out. In the study, around 160 TCR beta chains were listed as associated with cytomegalovirus. In a later analysis, the rate of TCR association differed among HLA loci, with DRB1 alleles having the most associated TCRs and HLA-C alleles having the fewest. Several of the top co-occurrence clusters appeared to be linked to parvovirus B19, influenza, CMV and Epstein-Barr virus, according to a later analysis. Because counts were too low, roughly 17 rarely observed V segments, including chromosome 9 orphons, were left out of the earlier analysis of roughly 600 of the donors. Presence/absence analyses assumed roughly uniform sequencing depth across donors, an assumption that may not hold. Because HLA typing was missing for some donors at each locus, association tests included only the typed subset. A further reported finding was that TCR beta sequences accurately predicted the HLA-A and HLA-B alleles for most subjects in the first cohort. It was suggested by the authors that the approach could potentially be generalized to other disease states and immunological phenotypes. While some public TCRs were present in many individuals, most TCR sequences turned up only very rarely across donors. Some IMGT-functional V segments, including TRBV6-2 and TRBV6-3, could not be told apart with the 87-base-pair reads, so those segments were excluded. An earlier analysis of approximately 590 of the donors showed that most TCR beta V segments appeared in productive rearrangements either about 90% or about 30% of the time, which broadly matched IMGT annotations. When HLA alleles, especially DR and DQ, strongly co-occurred, TCR associations were difficult to assign to individual alleles. A cluster of highly shared sequence variants was judged likely to be a technical artifact of the sequencing pipeline. In a later genetic analysis, a missense DCLRE1C variant was associated with V-gene and J-gene trimming of TCR beta chains, and the association was replicated in an independent cohort. In this cohort, only TCR beta chains were sequenced, and detectable features were limited by the absence of alpha or paired-chain data.

The library was produced with the immunoSEQ multiplex PCR assay. A mixture of 60 forward primers for TCR Vbeta segments and 13 reverse primers for TCR Jbeta segments was used in the multiplex PCR. Amplification of the CDR3 region of rearranged TCR beta genes was performed with a multiplex PCR assay on genomic DNA. On the Illumina HiSeq System, the amplified TCR beta libraries were sequenced as 87-base-pair reads. In the paper's pipeline: Across the 640 or so repertoires, a later analysis counted 80 million or so unique TCR beta chains, about 10 million of which were shared by at least two donors. A nearest-neighbor algorithm error-corrected the raw reads and collapsed the reads into unique sequences, merging closely related sequences to remove PCR and sequencing errors. To assign V, D and J gene segments, CDR3 sequences were aligned to IMGT reference sequences. For a sequence to be retained, a match of at least six nucleotides was required to both a V gene segment and a J gene segment. Rearrangements were classified as productive when the CDR3 lacked stop codons and remained in frame with V and J, and all other rearrangements were classified as non-productive. Following IMGT convention, CDR3 was defined as the stretch from the second conserved V-encoded cysteine up to the conserved J-encoded phenylalanine. In an earlier analysis of approximately 500 of the donors, sequences lacking an unambiguous match to a single V gene segment were excluded. In an earlier analysis of 587 of the donors, a V segment was called functional when productive rearrangements were above 56.7%, and segregating when the standard deviation between donors exceeded 5%. A statistical classification framework was developed to diagnose cytomegalovirus status using the catalog of TCR beta chain sequences. In a later analysis, V and J genes were assigned by comparing TCR nucleotide sequences against IMGT/GENE-DB human TR gene sequences. In a later analysis, CDR3 sequences and most-parsimonious VDJ recombination scenarios were assigned using the TCRdist pipeline. A later analysis defined each TCR beta chain by its CDR3 amino acid sequence plus V-gene family, and excluded reads lacking a unique V-gene family. In a later analysis, fewer than 650 highly shared, low-generation-probability nucleotide sequences were removed to address suspected cross-contamination and a sequencing artifact. A later analysis calculated a clonal expansion index for each public chain from normalized within-repertoire ranks of inferred template counts. A later analysis computed generation probabilities with a VDJ recombination model fitted to out-of-frame rearrangements, and checked the results against IGoR. A later analysis scored TCR-TCR, TCR-HLA and TCR-CMV co-occurrence with hypergeometric tests, applying a repertoire-size bias correction to TCR pairs. In a later analysis, false discovery rates were estimated by permuting HLA or CMV assignments 20 times. In a later analysis, co-occurring TCRs were grouped using DBSCAN, and TCRdist sequence similarity was added for clustering within HLA-allele-positive subsets. Co-occurrence clustering excluded repertoires with fewer than 30,000 or more than 120,000 public chains, plus five with anomalous nucleotide sharing. TCRdb stores this immuneACCESS table with in-frame sequences only. Part of the clones is absent; in the studies checked, under half of the shortfall reflects unresolved V genes, and no reason is known for the rest. For V, J and clone size, that table is used; D and trimming come from the DNA. The table held for this sample gives 200,000 to 250,000 clones. Approximately 1% of the sample comes from the top ten.

The cohort consisted of 600 to 700 healthy bone marrow donors. All cohort members were sampled while nominally healthy, although unrecorded immune exposures were likely present. The donor tested CMV seropositive, placing the donor among the roughly 270 seropositive members of the cohort. Every donor gave a peripheral blood sample, and the peripheral blood mononuclear cells from that sample were used for TCR beta sequencing. The Qiagen DNeasy Blood Extraction Kit was used to extract genomic DNA from the blood cell samples. From cysteine to phenylalanine, the CDR3 is 13 amino acids long. Solely the CDR3 DNA is kept, with 39 bases framed from the first base. Per the germline V gene, LGHNA is the CDR1 and YNFKEQ is the CDR2. Cut back by 5 bases and 1 base, the V and J ends lie 7 bases apart. In regard to this clone: Its specific antigen is unknown.

Sequenced: PBMCs. The clonotype originates from a young woman in good health and CMV-seropositive. The rearrangement joined TRBV4-2 to TRBJ2-3, with no confident D gene call. The nucleotide sequence reads TGTGCCAGCAGCGGCATGGGCACAGATACGCAGTATTTT. Its amino acids are CASSGMGTDTQYF.